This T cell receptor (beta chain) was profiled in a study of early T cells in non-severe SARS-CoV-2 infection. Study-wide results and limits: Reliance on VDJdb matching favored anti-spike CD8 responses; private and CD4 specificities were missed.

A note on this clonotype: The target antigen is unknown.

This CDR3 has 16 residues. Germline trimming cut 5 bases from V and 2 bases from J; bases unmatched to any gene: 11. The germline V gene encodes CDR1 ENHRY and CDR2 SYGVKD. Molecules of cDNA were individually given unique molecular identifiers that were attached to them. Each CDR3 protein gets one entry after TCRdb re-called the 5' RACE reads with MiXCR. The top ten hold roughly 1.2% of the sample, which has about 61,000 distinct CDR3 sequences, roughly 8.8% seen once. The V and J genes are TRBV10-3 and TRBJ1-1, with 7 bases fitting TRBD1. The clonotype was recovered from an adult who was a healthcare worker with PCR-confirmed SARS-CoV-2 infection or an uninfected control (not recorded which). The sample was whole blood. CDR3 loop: CAISSPPGTVNTEAFF. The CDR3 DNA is TGTGCCATCAGTTCCCCTCCCGGGACAGTTAACACTGAAGCTTTCTTT.